This TCR beta chain is from a study of blood T cell repertoires in COVID-19. Study summary: From T cells, B-cell-depleted T cells, or PBMCs came the material, which was cDNA or gDNA.

Some clones are missing from TCRdb's copy, which holds only in-frame ones; the method was immunoSEQ multiplex PCR. Of around 300,000 clones in the sample, around 91% were seen once. This CDR3 has 13 residues. V trimming: 6 bases; J trimming: 3 bases; junction bases outside the gene matches: 3. Recruitment covered 20 to 25 US areas and drew participants whose ages spanned about 18 to 90 years. The receptor was derived from a woman younger than 30 who had recovered from COVID-19. What was sequenced was PBMCs or T cells enriched from blood (not recorded which). This chain links TRBV12-3 or TRBV12-4 with TRBJ1-1; TRBD1 aligns across 8 bases. The CDR3 is CASRQGGYTEAFF. In nucleotides, the CDR3 is TGTGCCAGCAGACAGGGGGGTTACACTGAAGCTTTCTTT.